Listed here are 9 T cell receptor beta chains from one sample, sequenced in a study of blood T cells in healthy people across ages (dated by TCRdb to about 2015). Library construction relied on 5' RACE. TCRdb records Illumina HiSeq 2500 as the sequencer. A second PCR of about 7 to 12 cycles was run with a J-beta primer mix and a sample-barcoded 5' primer. TCRdb handled the public reads itself, with Q25 trimming in fastp and clone calling in MiXCR, and kept productive beta chains. Under each unique CDR3 protein, matching rows form one entry showing the most common genes and DNA. The sample data list about 730,000 distinct CDR3 sequences, and 35% to 45% of these were observed just once. The top ten hold about 20% of the sample. Material: blood. These TCRs come from a woman aged 55-69 years in good health.

Ten or more counts support this clonotype. The chain joins TRBV28 to TRBJ2-7; a weak D match, TRBD2 (6 bases). This CDR3 region has 14 residues. Trimming removed 4 bases from V and 6 bases from J, with 16 bases in between. Germline V gene lookup returns CDR1 MDHEN and CDR2 SYDVKM. The CDR3 DNA sequence: TGTGCCAGCAGTTCACCGGGACTCAGTATCGAGCAGTACTTC. It codes for CASSSPGLSIEQYF.

This clonotype was seen a handful of times. The chain combines TRBV4-2 with TRBJ2-5, with 9 bases matching TRBD2. CDR1 LGHNA and CDR2 YNFKEQ come from the germline V gene. The CDR3 length is 17 residues. With 0 bases clipped from V and 11 bases from J, the junction kept 16 bases outside the gene matches. CDR3 sequence (DNA): TGTGCCAGCAGCCAAGATTGGATTAGCGGGGGAGCTTGGGAGCAGTACTTC. Protein sequence: CASSQDWISGGAWEQYF.

This clonotype appeared a few times. The chain uses TRBV15 and TRBJ2-7; D not resolved. The germline V and J ends were trimmed by 0 bases and 7 bases, with 22 bases remaining between them. The CDR3 runs 17 residues. Per the germline V gene, CDR1 is LNHNV and CDR2 is YYDKDF (reference sequence). This CDR3 reads CATSRDSRLDPYNEQYF. DNA of the CDR3: TGTGCCACCAGCAGAGATTCCAGGCTAGACCCCTACAATGAGCAGTACTTC.

In this sample, this clonotype turned up a few times. The rearrangement links TRBV10-3 to TRBJ1-1; D is possibly TRBD1 (6 bases). Germline assignment: CDR1 ENHRY and CDR2 SYGVKD. The length of the CDR3 is 13 residues. V gave up 5 bases and J gave up 3 bases, with 10 bases separating them. The CDR3 nucleotides read TGTGCCATCAGTAAACAGGGTGACACTGAAGCTTTCTTT. This translates into CAISKQGDTEAFF.

This clonotype came up a few times. The gene calls are TRBV7-2 and TRBJ1-2; the D gene is possibly TRBD1 (6 bases). Trimming removed 11 bases at V and 2 bases at J, with 12 bases between. The CDR3 has 12 amino acids. Germline V gives CDR1 SGHTA, CDR2 FQGNSA. The CDR3 reads CASRDNNYGYTF. CDR3 in DNA: TGTGCCTCCCGGGACAACAACTATGGCTACACCTTC.

This clonotype was seen once. The genes are TRBV29-1 and TRBJ1-1; no clear D. The CDR3 has 10 residues. The germline CDR1 and CDR2 sequences are SQVTM and ANQGSEA. With 7 bases removed from V and 0 bases from J, the gap between germline ends came to 3 bases. DNA for the CDR3: TGCAGCGCCTTGAACACTGAAGCTTTCTTT. Translating it yields CSALNTEAFF. Based on the CDR3 plus reference TRBV29-1 and TRBJ1-1, the full variable domain is SAVISQKPSRDICQRGTSLTIQCQVDSQVTMMFWYRQQPGQSLTLIATANQGSEATYESGFVIDKFPISRPNLTFSTLTVSNMSPEDSSIYLCSALNTEAFFGQGTRLTVV.

The rearrangement joins TRBV7-8 to TRBJ1-5, with 9 bases lining up with TRBD1. CDR3 length: 17 amino acids. CDR1 and CDR2 (germline): SGHVS, FQNEAQ. J was trimmed by 3 bases and V by 0 bases; bases with no gene match: 6. CDR3 sequence (DNA): TGTGCCAGCAGCTTAGCAGGACAGGGGTGGACCAATCAGCCCCAGCATTTT. Residues: CASSLAGQGWTNQPQHF.

The J gene is TRBJ2-1, the V gene TRBV4-2; D call uncertain. The germline V gene encodes CDR1 LGHNA and CDR2 YNFKEQ. V was trimmed by 2 bases and J by 6 bases, leaving 14 bases between them. CDR3 length: 15 amino acids. The CDR3 sequence: CASSQKVIQVNEQFF. As DNA, the CDR3 is TGTGCCAGCAGCCAAAAGGTAATCCAAGTCAATGAGCAGTTCTTC.

This clonotype was seen a handful of times. CDR3: CASSFQQGFGETQYF. The DNA for the CDR3 is TGTGCCAGCAGCTTTCAACAGGGTTTCGGAGAGACCCAGTACTTC. The chain is built from TRBV7-2 and TRBJ2-5; maybe TRBD1 (6 bases). V shed 3 bases and J shed 4 bases, with 15 bases lying between them. CDR1 is SGHTA and CDR2 is FQGNSA in the germline V gene. The CDR3 contains 15 residues.